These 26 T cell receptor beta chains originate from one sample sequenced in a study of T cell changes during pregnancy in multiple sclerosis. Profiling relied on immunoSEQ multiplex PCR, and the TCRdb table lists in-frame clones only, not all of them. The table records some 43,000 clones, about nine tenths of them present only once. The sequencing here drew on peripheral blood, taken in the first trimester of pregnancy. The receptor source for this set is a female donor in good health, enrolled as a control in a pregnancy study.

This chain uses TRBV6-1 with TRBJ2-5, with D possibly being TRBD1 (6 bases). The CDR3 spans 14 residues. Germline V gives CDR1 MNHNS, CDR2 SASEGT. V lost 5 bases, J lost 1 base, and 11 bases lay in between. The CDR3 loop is CASSITGLQETQYF. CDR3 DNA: TGTGCCAGCAGTATCACAGGGCTCCAAGAGACCCAGTACTTC.

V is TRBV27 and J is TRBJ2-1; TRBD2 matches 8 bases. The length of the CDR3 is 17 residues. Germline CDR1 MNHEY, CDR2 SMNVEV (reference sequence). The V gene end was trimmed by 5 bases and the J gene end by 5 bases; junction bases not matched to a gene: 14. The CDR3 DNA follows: TGTGCCAGCAGTCGCCGTAGCACTAGCGGATTAGACAATGAGCAGTTCTTC. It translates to CASSRRSTSGLDNEQFF.

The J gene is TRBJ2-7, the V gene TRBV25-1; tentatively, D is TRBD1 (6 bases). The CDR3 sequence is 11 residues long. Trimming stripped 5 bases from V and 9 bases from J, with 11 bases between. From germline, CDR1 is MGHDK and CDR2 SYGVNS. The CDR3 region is CASSWGLGQYF. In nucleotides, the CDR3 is TGTGCCAGCAGTTGGGGGCTGGGGCAGTACTTC.

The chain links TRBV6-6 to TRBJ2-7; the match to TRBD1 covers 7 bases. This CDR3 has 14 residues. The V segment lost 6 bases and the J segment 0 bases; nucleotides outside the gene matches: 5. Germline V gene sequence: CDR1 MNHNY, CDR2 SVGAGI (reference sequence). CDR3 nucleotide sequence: TGTGCCAGCAGCGAGACAGGGAGCTCCTACGAGCAGTACTTC. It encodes CASSETGSSYEQYF.

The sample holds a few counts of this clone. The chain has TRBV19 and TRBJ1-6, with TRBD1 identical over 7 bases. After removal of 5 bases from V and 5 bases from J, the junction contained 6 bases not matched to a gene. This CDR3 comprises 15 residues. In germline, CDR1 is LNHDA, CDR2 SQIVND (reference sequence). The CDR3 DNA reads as TGTGCCAGTAGTGGCTCCGGGACAGATAATTCACCCCTCCACTTT. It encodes CASSGSGTDNSPLHF.

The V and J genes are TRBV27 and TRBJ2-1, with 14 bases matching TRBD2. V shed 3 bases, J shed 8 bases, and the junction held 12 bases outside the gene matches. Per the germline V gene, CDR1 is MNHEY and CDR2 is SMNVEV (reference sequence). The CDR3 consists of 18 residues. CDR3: CASSFTSRLAGGQDEQFF. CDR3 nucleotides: TGTGCCAGCAGTTTCACCTCCAGACTAGCGGGAGGGCAGGATGAGCAGTTCTTC.

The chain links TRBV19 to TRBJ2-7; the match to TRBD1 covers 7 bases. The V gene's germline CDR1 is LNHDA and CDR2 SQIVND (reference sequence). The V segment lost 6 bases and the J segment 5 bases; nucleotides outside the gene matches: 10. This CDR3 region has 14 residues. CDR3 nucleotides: TGTGCCAGTAGGGGCAGGGGGTTCGCCCACGAGCAGTACTTC. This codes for CASRGRGFAHEQYF.

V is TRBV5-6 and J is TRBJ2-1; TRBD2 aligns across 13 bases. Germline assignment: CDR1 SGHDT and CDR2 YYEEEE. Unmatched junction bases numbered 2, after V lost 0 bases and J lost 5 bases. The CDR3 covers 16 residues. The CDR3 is CASSLAGTSGNNEQFF. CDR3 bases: TGTGCCAGCAGCTTGGCCGGGACTAGCGGGAACAATGAGCAGTTCTTC.

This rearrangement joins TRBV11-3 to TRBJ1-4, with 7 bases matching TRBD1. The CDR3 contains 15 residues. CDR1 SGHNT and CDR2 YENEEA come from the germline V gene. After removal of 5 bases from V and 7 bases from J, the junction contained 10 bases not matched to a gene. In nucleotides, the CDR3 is TGTGCCAGCAGCCCAACTATCGACAGGGTTGAAAAACTGTTTTTT. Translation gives CASSPTIDRVEKLFF.

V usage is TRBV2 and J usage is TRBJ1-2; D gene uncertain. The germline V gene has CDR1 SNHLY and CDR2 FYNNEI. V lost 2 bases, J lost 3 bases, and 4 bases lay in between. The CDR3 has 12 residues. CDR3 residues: CASSEQYYGYTF. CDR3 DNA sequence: TGTGCCAGCAGTGAACAGTACTATGGCTACACCTTC.

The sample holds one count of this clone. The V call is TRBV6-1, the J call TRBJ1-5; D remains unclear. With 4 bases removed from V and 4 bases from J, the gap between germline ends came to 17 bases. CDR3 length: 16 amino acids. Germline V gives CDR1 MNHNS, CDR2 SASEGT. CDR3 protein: CASSVHGGTPNQPQHF. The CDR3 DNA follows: TGTGCCAGCAGTGTACACGGAGGCACACCAAATCAGCCCCAGCATTTT.

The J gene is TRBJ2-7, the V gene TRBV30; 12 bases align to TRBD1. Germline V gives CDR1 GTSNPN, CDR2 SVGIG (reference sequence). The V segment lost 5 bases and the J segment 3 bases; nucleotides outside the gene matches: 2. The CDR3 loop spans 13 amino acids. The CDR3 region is CAWGTGGGYEQYF. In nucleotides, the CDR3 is TGTGCCTGGGGGACAGGGGGCGGCTACGAGCAGTACTTC.

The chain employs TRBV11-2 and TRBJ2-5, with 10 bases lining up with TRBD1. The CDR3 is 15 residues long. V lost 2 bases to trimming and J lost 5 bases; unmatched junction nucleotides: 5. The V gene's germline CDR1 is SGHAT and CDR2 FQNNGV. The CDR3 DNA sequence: TGTGCCAGCAGCTTATTGGGGACAGGGGACGAGACCCAGTACTTC. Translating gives CASSLLGTGDETQYF.

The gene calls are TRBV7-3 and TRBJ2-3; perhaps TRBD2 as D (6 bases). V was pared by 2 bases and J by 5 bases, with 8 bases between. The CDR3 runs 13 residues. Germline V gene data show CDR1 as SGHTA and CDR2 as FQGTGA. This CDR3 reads CASSLREKDTQYF. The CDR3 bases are TGTGCCAGCAGCTTACGGGAGAAAGATACGCAGTATTTT.

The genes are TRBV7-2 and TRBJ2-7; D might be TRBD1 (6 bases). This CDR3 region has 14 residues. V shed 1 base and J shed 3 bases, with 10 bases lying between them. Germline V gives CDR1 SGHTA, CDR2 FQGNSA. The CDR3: CASSLGTEGYEQYF. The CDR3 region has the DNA TGTGCCAGCAGCTTAGGGACAGAAGGCTACGAGCAGTACTTC.

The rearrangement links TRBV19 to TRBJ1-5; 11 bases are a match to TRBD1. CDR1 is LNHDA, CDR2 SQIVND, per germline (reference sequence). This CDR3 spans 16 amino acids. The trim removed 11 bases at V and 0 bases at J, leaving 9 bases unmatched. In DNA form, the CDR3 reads TGTGCCTCTTCTGGGACAGGGGGATATAGCAATCAGCCCCAGCATTTT. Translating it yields CASSGTGGYSNQPQHF.

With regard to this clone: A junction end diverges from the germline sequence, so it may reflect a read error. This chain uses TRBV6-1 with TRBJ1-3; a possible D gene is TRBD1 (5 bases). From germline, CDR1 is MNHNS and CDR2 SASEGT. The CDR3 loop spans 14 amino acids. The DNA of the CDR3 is TGTGCCAGCAGCGAAGGGGCTCCTGGAAACACCATATATTTT. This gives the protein CASSEGAPGNTIYF.

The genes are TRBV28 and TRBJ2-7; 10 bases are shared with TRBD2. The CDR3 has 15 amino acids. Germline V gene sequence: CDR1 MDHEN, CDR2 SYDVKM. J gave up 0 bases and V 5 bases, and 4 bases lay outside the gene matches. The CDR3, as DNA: TGTGCCAGCAGTACCACTAGCGGGGACTCCTACGAGCAGTACTTC. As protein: CASSTTSGDSYEQYF.

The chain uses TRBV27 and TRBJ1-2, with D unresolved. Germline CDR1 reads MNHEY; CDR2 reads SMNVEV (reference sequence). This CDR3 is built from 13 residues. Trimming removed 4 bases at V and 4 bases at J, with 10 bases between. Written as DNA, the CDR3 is TGTGCCAGCAGTTCTGGCAACCTCTATGGCTACACCTTC. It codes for CASSSGNLYGYTF.

CDR3 in DNA: TGTGCCAGCAGCGGAATAGCGGGAGGGGCACAGTTCTTC. Protein sequence: CASSGIAGGAQFF. J is TRBJ2-1 and V is TRBV9, with 11 bases aligning to TRBD2. The V segment lost 3 bases and the J segment 13 bases; nucleotides outside the gene matches: 6. The CDR3 sequence is 13 residues long. Looked up from germline, CDR1 is SGDLS and CDR2 is YYNGEE.

Here the CDR3 reads CASSESTGTYEQYF. In DNA, the CDR3 is TGCGCCAGCAGTGAGTCAACAGGAACCTACGAGCAGTACTTC. V usage is TRBV10-2 and J usage is TRBJ2-7; tentative D call: TRBD1 (5 bases). Per the germline V gene, CDR1 is WSHSY and CDR2 is SAAADI. This CDR3 is built from 14 residues. V was pared by 0 bases and J by 2 bases, with 8 bases between.

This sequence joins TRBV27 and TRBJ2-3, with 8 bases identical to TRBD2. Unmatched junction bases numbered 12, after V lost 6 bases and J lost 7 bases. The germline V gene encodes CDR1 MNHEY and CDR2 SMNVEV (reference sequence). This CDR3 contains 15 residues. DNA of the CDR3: TGTGCCAGCAGCTACACTAGCGGCCGAGGTAATACGCAGTATTTT. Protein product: CASSYTSGRGNTQYF.

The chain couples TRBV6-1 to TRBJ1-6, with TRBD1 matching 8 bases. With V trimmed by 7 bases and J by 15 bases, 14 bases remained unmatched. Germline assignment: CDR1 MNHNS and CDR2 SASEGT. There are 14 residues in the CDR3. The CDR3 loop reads CASIPGQGERGLHF. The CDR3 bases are TGTGCCAGCATCCCCGGACAGGGCGAGAGAGGCCTCCACTTT.

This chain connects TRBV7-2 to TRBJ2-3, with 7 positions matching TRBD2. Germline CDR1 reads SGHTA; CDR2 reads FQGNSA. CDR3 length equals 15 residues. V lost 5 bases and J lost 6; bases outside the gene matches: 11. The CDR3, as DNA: TGTGCCAGCAGCCCGCATGGGGGGGTTTCGGATACGCAGTATTTT. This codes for CASSPHGGVSDTQYF.

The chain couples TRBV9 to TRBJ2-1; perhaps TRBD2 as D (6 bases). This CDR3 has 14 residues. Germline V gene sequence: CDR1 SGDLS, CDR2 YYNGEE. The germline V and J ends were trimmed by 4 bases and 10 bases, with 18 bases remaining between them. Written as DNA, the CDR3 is TGTGCCAGCAGCTCTCTAATTGTAGCGGAGGAGCAGTTCTTC. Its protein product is CASSSLIVAEEQFF.

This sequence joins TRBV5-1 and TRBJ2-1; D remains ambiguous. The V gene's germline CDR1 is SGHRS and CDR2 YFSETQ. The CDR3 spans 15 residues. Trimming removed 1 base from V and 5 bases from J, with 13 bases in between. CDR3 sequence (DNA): TGCGCCAGCAGCTTGTACGCGGTAGAAAACAATGAGCAGTTCTTC. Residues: CASSLYAVENNEQFF. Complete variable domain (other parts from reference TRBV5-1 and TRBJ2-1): KAGVTQTPRYLIKTRGQQVTLSCSPISGHRSVSWYQQTPGQGLQFLFEYFSETQRNKGNFPGRFSGRQFSNSRSEMNVSTLELGDSALYLCASSLYAVENNEQFFGPGTRLTVL.